The entry below gives a single TCR beta chain sequence along with its context. This clonotype was detected many times. Its antigen is unknown. Base qualities are not recorded, but no much larger clone differs from it by a single base. Spanning cysteine to phenylalanine, the CDR3 consists of 14 amino acids. Here the CDR3 DNA is all that survives: 42 bases in frame from base 1. Relative to germline, V is 4 bases shorter and J is 4 bases shorter, with 14 bases between their ends. Looking up the germline V gene yields CDR1 SGHRS and CDR2 YFSETQ. The treatment or condition label here, explained by the study, means: in vitro stimulation with specific CMV peptide epitopes to enrich CMV-specific T cells. The data belong to a study of T cell repertoires in cytomegalovirus infection (dated by TCRdb to between 2018 and 2021). As for the study more broadly: The peptide stimulations were aimed at well-studied HLA-B-restricted epitopes as well as recently identified HLA-C-restricted CMV epitopes, whose presentation resists viral immunomodulation. The HLA type of each donor mattered for the analysis, because public TCR beta signatures pointed to carriage of CMV infection along with the matching HLA type. Results the study describes overall, beyond this receptor: The ex vivo response was dominated by HLA-C-restricted CMV-specific TCR beta clonotypes, which also provided the single most frequent clonotype in two of eight donors. Cumulative frequency of public TCR beta family members discriminated carriers of CMV infection plus the relevant HLA type in this cohort and an independent approximately 360-donor cohort.

Sequencing was carried out with an Illumina HiSeq 1500. In-frame beta chains were kept once TCRdb had trimmed the public reads at Q25 with fastp and called clones with MiXCR. Rows are combined by CDR3 protein, so each entry shows the most common genes and DNA. This sample gives around 70,000 distinct CDR3 sequences in total; about 26% of them show up just once. The ten largest account for 59% of the sample. The clonotype originates from a human donor in good health (CMV status not recorded). Some clones in this sample may be carry-over from other donors' samples. The material was CD8+ T cells from cultured PBMCs, obtained from culture after CMV antigen stimulation. The chain couples TRBV5-1 to TRBJ1-1; TRBD1 is possibly the D segment (5 matching bases). The bases are TGCGCCAGCAGCCCGGGGCCGGTGGGCACTGAAGCTTTCTTT. Protein translation: CASSPGPVGTEAFF.